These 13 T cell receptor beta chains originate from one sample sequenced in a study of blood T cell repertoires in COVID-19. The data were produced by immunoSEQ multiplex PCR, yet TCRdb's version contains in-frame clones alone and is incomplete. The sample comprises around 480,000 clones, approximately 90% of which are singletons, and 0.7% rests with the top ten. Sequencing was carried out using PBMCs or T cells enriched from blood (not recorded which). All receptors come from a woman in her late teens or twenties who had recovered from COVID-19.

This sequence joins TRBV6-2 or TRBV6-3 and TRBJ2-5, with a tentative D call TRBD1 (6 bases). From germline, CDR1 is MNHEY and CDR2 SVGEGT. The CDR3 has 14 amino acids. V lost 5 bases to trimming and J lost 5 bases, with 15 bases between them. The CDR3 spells CASSVYRVRETQYF. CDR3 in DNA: TGTGCCAGCAGTGTCTACAGGGTACGGGAGACCCAGTACTTC.

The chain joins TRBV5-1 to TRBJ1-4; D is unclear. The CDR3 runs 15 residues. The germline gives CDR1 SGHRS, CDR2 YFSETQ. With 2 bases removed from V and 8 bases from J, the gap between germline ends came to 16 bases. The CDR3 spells CASSFSGGFGEKLFF. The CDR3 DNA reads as TGCGCCAGCAGCTTTTCAGGAGGATTCGGGGAAAAACTGTTTTTT.

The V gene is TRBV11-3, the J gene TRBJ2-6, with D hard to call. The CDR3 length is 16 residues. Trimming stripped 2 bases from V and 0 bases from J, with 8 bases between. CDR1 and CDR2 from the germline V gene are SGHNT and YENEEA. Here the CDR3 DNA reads TGTGCCAGCAGCTTATACGCCTACTCTGGGGCCAACGTCCTGACTTTC. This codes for CASSLYAYSGANVLTF.

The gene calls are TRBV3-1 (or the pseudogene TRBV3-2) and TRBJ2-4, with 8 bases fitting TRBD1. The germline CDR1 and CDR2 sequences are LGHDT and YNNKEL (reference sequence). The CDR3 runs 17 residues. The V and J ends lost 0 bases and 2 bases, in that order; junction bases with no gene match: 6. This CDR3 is CASSQDLTGGPKNIQYF. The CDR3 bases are TGTGCCAGCAGCCAAGATCTAACAGGGGGGCCCAAAAACATTCAGTACTTC.

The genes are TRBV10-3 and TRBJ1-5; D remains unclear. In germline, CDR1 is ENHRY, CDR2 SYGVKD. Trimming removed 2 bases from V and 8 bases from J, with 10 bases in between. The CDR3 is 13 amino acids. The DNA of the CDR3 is TGTGCCATCAGTGAGGGCGGATCGGAGCCCCAGCATTTT. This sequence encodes CAISEGGSEPQHF.

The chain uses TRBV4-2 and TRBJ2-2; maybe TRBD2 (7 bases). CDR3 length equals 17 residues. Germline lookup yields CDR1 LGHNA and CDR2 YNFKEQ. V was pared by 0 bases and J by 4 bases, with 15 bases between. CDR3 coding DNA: TGTGCCAGCAGCCAAGATTGGGGGGGCGCATCCACCGGGGAGCTGTTTTTT. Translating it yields CASSQDWGGASTGELFF.

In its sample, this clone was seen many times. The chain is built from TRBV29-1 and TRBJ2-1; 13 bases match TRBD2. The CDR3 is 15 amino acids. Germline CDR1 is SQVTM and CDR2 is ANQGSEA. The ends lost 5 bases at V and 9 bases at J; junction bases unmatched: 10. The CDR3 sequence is CSVRTSGGVDGEQFF. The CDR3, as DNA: TGCAGCGTTCGGACTAGCGGGGGTGTGGATGGTGAGCAGTTCTTC.

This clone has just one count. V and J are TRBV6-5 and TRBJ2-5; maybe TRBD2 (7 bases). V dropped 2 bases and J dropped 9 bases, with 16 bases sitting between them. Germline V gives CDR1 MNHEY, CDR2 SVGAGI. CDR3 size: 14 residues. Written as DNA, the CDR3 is TGTGCCAGCAGTTACGGGGAGGGGGGGGCTGCCCAGTACTTC. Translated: CASSYGEGGAAQYF.

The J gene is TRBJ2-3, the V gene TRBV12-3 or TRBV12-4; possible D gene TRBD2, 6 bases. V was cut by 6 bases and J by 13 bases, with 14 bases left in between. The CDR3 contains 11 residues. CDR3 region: CASREGLPEYF. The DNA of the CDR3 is TGTGCCAGCAGGGAGGGACTCCCCGAGTATTTT.

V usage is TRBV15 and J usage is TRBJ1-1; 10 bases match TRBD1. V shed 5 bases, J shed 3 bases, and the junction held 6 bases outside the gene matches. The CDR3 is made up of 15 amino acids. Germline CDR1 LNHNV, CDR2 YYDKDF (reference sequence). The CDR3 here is CATSPHGQGDTEAFF. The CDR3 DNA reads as TGTGCCACCAGCCCTCATGGACAGGGGGACACTGAAGCTTTCTTT. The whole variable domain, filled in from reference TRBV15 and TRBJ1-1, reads DAMVIQNPRYQVTQFGKPVTLSCSQTLNHNVMYWYQQKSSQAPKLLFHYYDKDFNNEADTPDNFQSRRPNTSFCFLDIRSPGLGDTAMYLCATSPHGQGDTEAFFGQGTRLTVV.

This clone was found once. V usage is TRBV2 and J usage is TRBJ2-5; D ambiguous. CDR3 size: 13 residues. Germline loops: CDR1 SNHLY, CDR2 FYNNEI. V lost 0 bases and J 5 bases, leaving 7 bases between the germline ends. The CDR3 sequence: CASSEASRETQYF. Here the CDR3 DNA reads TGTGCCAGCAGTGAAGCCTCCCGGGAGACCCAGTACTTC.

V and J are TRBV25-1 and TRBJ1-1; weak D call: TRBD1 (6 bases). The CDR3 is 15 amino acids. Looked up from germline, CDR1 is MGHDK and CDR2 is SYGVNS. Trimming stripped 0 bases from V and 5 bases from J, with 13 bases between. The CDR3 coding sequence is TGTGCCAGCAGTGAATATTCGTCAGGGGAGACTGAAGCTTTCTTT. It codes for CASSEYSSGETEAFF. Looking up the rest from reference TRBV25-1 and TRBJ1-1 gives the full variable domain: EADIYQTPRYLVIGTGKKITLECSQTMGHDKMYWYQQDPGMELHLIHYSYGVNSTEKGDLSSESTVSRIRTEHFPLTLESARPSHTSQYLCASSEYSSGETEAFFGQGTRLTVV.

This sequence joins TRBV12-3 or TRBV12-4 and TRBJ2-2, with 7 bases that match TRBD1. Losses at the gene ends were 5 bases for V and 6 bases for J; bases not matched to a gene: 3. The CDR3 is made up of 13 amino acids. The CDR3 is CASSTDRAGELFF. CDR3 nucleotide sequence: TGTGCCAGCAGTACAGACAGGGCCGGGGAGCTGTTTTTT.